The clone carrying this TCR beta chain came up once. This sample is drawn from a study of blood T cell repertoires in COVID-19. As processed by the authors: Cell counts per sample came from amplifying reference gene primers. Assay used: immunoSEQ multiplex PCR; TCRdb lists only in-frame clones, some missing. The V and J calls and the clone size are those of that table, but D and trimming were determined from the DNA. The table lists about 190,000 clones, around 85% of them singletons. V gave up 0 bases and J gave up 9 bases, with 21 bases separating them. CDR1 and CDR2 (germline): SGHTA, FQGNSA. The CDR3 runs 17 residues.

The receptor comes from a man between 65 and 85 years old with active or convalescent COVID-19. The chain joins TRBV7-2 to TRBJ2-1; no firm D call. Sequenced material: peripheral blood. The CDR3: CASSLAVSRTPSGEQFF. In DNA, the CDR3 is TGTGCCAGCAGCTTAGCGGTAAGTCGTACTCCCTCTGGTGAGCAGTTCTTC.